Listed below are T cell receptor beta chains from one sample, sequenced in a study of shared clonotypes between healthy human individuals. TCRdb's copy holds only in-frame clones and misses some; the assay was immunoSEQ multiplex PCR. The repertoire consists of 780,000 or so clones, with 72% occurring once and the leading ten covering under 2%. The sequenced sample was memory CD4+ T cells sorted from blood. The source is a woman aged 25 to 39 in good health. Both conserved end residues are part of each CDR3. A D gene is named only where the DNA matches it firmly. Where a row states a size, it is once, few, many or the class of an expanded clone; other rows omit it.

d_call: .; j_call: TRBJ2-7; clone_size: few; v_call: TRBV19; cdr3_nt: TGTGCCAGTAGTATTTTGGAGGGGCCCTACGAGCAGTACTTC; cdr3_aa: CASSILEGPYEQYF
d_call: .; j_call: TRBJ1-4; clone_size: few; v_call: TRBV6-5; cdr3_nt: TGTGCCAGCAGTTACACCGACGCGGCTAATGAAAAACTGTTTTTT; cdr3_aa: CASSYTDAANEKLFF
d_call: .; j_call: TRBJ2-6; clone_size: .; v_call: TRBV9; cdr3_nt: TGTGCCAGCAGCACCGCCTCTGGGGCCAACGTCCTGACTTTC; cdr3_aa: CASSTASGANVLTF
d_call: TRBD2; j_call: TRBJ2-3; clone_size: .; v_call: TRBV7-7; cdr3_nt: TGTGCCAGCAGCGCCGCGGGAGGCGGGACAGATACGCAGTATTTT; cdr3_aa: CASSAAGGGTDTQYF
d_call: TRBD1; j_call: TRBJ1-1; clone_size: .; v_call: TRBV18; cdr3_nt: TGTGCCAGCTCACCGGACAGGGGATTTAATGAAGCTTTCTTT; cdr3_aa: CASSPDRGFNEAFF
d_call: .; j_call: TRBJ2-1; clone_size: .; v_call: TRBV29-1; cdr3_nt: TGCAGCGTTGATTTGGCTACCTACAATGAGCAGTTCTTC; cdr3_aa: CSVDLATYNEQFF
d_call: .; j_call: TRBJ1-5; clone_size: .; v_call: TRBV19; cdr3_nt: TGTGCCAGTAGTATTTCTGGGGGAAGGAATCAGCCCCAGCATTTT; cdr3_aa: CASSISGGRNQPQHF
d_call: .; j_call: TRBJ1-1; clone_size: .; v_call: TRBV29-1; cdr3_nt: TGCAGCGCCGTCAGCACCGGGACCCAGACTGAAGCTTTCTTT; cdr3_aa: CSAVSTGTQTEAFF
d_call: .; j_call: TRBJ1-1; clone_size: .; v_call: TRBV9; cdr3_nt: TGTGCCAGCAGCGTAGATACGGACACTGAAGCTTTCTTT; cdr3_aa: CASSVDTDTEAFF
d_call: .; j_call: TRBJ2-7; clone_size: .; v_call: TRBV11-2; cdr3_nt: TGTGCCAGCAGCGTACACCAGGGCCTCTCCTACGAGCAGTACTTC; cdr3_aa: CASSVHQGLSYEQYF
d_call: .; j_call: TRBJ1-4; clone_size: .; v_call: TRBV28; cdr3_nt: TGTGCCAGCCTAGGTCTCGGGGAAAAACTGTTTTTT; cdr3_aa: CASLGLGEKLFF